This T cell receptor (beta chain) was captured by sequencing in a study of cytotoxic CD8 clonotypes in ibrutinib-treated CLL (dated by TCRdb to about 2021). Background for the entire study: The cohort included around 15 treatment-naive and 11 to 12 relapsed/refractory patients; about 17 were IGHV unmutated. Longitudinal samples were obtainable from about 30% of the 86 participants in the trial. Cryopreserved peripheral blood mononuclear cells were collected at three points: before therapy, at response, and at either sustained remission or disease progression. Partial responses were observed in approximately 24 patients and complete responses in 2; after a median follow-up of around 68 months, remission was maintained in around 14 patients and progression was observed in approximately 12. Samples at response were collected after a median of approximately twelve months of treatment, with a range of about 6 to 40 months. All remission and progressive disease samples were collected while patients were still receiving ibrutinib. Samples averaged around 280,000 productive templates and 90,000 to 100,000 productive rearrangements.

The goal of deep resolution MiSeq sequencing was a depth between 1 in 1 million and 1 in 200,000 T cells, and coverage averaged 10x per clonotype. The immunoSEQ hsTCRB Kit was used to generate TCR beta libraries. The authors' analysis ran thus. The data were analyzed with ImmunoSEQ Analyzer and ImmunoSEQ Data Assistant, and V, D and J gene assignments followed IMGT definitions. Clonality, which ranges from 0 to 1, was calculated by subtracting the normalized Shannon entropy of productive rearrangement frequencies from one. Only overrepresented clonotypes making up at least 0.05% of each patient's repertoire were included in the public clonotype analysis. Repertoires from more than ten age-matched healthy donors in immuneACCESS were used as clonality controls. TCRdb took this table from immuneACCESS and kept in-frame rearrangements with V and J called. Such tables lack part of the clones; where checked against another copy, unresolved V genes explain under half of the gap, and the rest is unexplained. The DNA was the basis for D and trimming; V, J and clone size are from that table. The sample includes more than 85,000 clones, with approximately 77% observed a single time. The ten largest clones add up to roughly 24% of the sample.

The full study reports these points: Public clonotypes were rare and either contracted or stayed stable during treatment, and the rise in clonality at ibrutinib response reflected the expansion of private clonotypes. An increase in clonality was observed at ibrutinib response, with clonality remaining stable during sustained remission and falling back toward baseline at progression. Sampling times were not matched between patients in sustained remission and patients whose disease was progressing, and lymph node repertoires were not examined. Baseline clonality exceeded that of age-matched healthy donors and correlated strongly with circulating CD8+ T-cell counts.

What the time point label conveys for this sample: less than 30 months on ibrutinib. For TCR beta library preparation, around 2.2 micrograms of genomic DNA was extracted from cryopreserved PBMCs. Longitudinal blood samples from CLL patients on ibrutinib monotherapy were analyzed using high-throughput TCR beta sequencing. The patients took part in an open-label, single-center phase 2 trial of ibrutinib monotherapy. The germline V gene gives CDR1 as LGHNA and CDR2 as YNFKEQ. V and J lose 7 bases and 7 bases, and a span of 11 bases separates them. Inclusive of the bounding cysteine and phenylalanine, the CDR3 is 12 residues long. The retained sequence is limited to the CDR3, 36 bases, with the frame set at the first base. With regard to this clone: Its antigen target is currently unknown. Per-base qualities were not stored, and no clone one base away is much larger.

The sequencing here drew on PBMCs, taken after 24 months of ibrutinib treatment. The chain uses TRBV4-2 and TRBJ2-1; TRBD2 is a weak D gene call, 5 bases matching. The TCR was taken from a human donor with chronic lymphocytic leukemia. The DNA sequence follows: TGTGCCAGCAATTCAGAGGGAAATGAGCAGTTCTTC. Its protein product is CASNSEGNEQFF.